The T cell receptor beta chain described here comes from a study of regulatory T cells in long-lasting Graves disease. Study overall: The term persistent Graves' disease signified upward of 5 years on antithyroid drugs with positive TSH receptor antibodies. Whole-study results and caveats: Patients with persistent disease shared some 2,500 public clonotypes, outpacing the 900 to 1,000 shared by new patients. Newly diagnosed Graves' patients had higher TCR diversity than persistent ones. Having only a small sample size may have limited accuracy.

At least ten counts were recorded for this clonotype. What it binds is not known. Germline assignment: CDR1 DFQATT and CDR2 SNEGSKA (reference sequence). This CDR3 has 12 residues. V was pared by 1 base and J by 2 bases, with 6 bases between. Time point of the sample: persistent/refractory GD, antithyroid drugs over 5 years with positive TRAb. Isolated PBMC RNA provided the starting material for the TCR library. For TCR beta, libraries came from iRepertoire HTBI primers and Arm-PCR of CDR3 regions. TCRdb re-called the multiplex PCR reads through MiXCR, storing one row per CDR3 protein. The table includes about 460,000 distinct CDR3 sequences, 20% to 25% detected once.

The clonotype originates from a female donor with Graves disease. V gene TRBV20-1 combines with J gene TRBJ2-7, with no clear D. This material consisted of peripheral blood mononuclear cells (PBMCs), taken when the disease was refractory, from a patient treated with antithyroid drugs. The CDR3 protein is CSARARAYEQYF. The CDR3 region has the DNA TGCAGTGCTAGAGCTAGGGCCTACGAGCAGTACTTC.